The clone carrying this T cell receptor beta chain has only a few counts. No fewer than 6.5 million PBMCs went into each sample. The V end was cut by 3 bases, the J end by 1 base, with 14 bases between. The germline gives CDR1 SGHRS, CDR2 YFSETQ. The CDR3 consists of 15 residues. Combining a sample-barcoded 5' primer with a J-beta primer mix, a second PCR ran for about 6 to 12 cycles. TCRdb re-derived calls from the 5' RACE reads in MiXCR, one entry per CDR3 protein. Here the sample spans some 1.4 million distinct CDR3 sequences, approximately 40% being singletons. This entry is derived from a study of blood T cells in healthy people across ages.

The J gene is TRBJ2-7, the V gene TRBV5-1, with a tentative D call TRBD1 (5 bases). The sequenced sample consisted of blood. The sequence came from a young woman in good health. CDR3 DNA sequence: TGCGCCAGCAGCTACTGGGGCACCTCATCCTACGAGCAGTACTTC. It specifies CASSYWGTSSYEQYF.